These T cell receptor beta chains were read from a single sample in a study of Graves' ophthalmopathy and Graves' hyperthyroidism. MiXCR, applied by TCRdb to the multiplex PCR reads, yields one record per CDR3 protein. The sample holds 400,000 to 450,000 distinct CDR3 sequences, roughly 21% seen once. Sample: peripheral blood. The receptors were gathered from a woman aged 18-29 years with stable Graves' hyperthyroidism. The CDR3 runs from the conserved cysteine through the conserved F or W. Each record gives: V gene, D gene, J gene, clone size, CDR3 length, CDR3 DNA, CDR3 protein. D genes are given only for firm matches. Expanded clones get a size class; other rows say once, few or many, or leave the size out.

v_gene: TRBV28
d_gene: TRBD2
j_gene: TRBJ2-7
abundance: many
len: 15
CDR3nt: TGTGCCAGGACCCCGGGACTAGCGGTTGACTACGAGCAGTACTTC
CDR3aa: CARTPGLAVDYEQYF

v_gene: TRBV12-3/TRBV12-4
d_gene: .
j_gene: TRBJ1-1
abundance: .
len: 14
CDR3nt: TGTGCCAGCAGCACTAACAGGGCTAACACTGAAGCTTTCTTT
CDR3aa: CASSTNRANTEAFF

v_gene: TRBV6-5
d_gene: .
j_gene: TRBJ1-1
abundance: many
len: 14
CDR3nt: TGTGCCAGCAGTTCTGGGGATAGGGAAGAGCGAGCTTTCTTT
CDR3aa: CASSSGDREERAFF

v_gene: TRBV6-5
d_gene: TRBD1
j_gene: TRBJ1-2
abundance: .
len: 17
CDR3nt: TGTGCCAGCAGTTACCGGACAGGGGACTCCAGATCCTATGGCTACACCTTC
CDR3aa: CASSYRTGDSRSYGYTF

v_gene: TRBV7-2
d_gene: .
j_gene: TRBJ2-2
abundance: many
len: 13
CDR3nt: TGTGCCAGCAGCTTACGTAGCACCGGGGAGCTGTTTTTT
CDR3aa: CASSLRSTGELFF

v_gene: TRBV15
d_gene: .
j_gene: TRBJ2-7
abundance: many
len: 16
CDR3nt: TGTGCCACCAGCAGAGGTACGGAAGCGCGGACCTACGAGCAGTACTTC
CDR3aa: CATSRGTEARTYEQYF

v_gene: TRBV6-5
d_gene: .
j_gene: TRBJ1-2
abundance: .
len: 13
CDR3nt: TGTGCCAGCAGTTACAACTATATCTATGGCTACACCTTC
CDR3aa: CASSYNYIYGYTF

v_gene: TRBV12-3/TRBV12-4
d_gene: .
j_gene: TRBJ1-2
abundance: many
len: 14
CDR3nt: TGTGCCAGCAGTTTAAGCAGGGCCCGGTTTGGCTACACCTTC
CDR3aa: CASSLSRARFGYTF

v_gene: TRBV7-2
d_gene: .
j_gene: TRBJ2-5
abundance: many
len: 13
CDR3nt: TGTGCCAGCAGCTTGTCTAGGTTAGAGACCCAGTACTTC
CDR3aa: CASSLSRLETQYF

v_gene: TRBV6-2/TRBV6-3
d_gene: TRBD1
j_gene: TRBJ2-5
abundance: many
len: 16
CDR3nt: TGTGCCAGCAGACCTGCTAACAGGGGGCGCCGGGAGACCCAGTACTTC
CDR3aa: CASRPANRGRRETQYF

v_gene: TRBV7-2
d_gene: .
j_gene: TRBJ2-7
abundance: many
len: 15
CDR3nt: TGTGCCAGCAGCTTAGCGGGAGGTACCCCCTACGAGCAGTACTTC
CDR3aa: CASSLAGGTPYEQYF

v_gene: TRBV6-1
d_gene: .
j_gene: TRBJ2-7
abundance: many
len: 13
CDR3nt: TGTGCCAGCAGTGACGACAGGTACTACGAGCAGTACTTC
CDR3aa: CASSDDRYYEQYF

v_gene: TRBV7-9
d_gene: .
j_gene: TRBJ2-4
abundance: .
len: 15
CDR3nt: TGTGCCAGCAGCTCCACACAGGGCCCTCTGGACATTAAGTACTTC
CDR3aa: CASSSTQGPLDIKYF

v_gene: TRBV19
d_gene: TRBD1
j_gene: TRBJ2-5
abundance: many
len: 15
CDR3nt: TGTGCCAGTAGTAAACCGGGACAGGGGTGGAAGACCCAGTACTTC
CDR3aa: CASSKPGQGWKTQYF

v_gene: TRBV2
d_gene: .
j_gene: TRBJ1-2
abundance: few
len: 15
CDR3nt: TGTGCCAGCAATGAAGAAGGCAGTGAGGGCTATGGCTACACCTTC
CDR3aa: CASNEEGSEGYGYTF

v_gene: TRBV10-3
d_gene: .
j_gene: TRBJ2-3
abundance: many
len: 16
CDR3nt: TGTGCCACGGGGCGGGGGCCCTATGGGGACACAGATACGCAGTATTTT
CDR3aa: CATGRGPYGDTDTQYF

v_gene: TRBV10-2
d_gene: .
j_gene: TRBJ1-5
abundance: many
len: 15
CDR3nt: TGCGCCAGCAGCCTTTCGGGTAATAGCAATCAGCCCCAGCATTTT
CDR3aa: CASSLSGNSNQPQHF